The rows below give T cell receptor beta chains drawn from one sample of a study of tumor and adjacent non-tumor tissue in lung cancer. TCRdb analysed the multiplex PCR reads with MiXCR anew, one entry per CDR3 protein. The table includes about 75,000 distinct CDR3 sequences, around two thirds detected once. The sample taken for sequencing was distant non-tumor lung tissue. Receptors were obtained from a woman aged 50 to 60 with non-small cell lung cancer. The CDR3 runs from the conserved cysteine through the conserved F or W. The D gene is left open where the match is weak. Expanded clones are given a class, and other clones once, few, many or no size at all.

>many|TRBJ1-1|TRBV6-6|-
TGTGCCAGCAGTTACAAAGGGAACACTGAAGCTTTCTTT
CASSYKGNTEAFF
>-|TRBJ2-4|TRBV28|-
TGTGCCAGCAGTTTTGGGTTGCTAGTCAAAAACATTCAGTACTTC
CASSFGLLVKNIQYF
>once|TRBJ2-2|TRBV6-2/TRBV6-3|TRBD1
TGTGCCAGCAGTTACCTTGACAGGGGGAATACCGGGGAGCTGTCTTTT
CASSYLDRGNTGELSF
>-|TRBJ2-2|TRBV12-3/TRBV12-4|-
TGTGCCAGCAGTTTAATGGGCACTGGGGAGCTGTCTTTT
CASSLMGTGELSF
>-|TRBJ1-1|TRBV4-1|-
TGTGCTAGCAGCCAAGAACTCTACACGGTCGGCACTGAAGCTTTCTTT
CASSQELYTVGTEAFF
>-|TRBJ1-5|TRBV7-9|TRBD1
TGTGCCAGTAGCTCGACACGACAGGGGCTGAATCAGCCCCAGCAATTT
CASSSTRQGLNQPQQF
>-|TRBJ1-1|TRBV11-1|-
TGTGCTAGCAGCTCAGAACAAGACACTGAAGCTTCCTTT
CASSSEQDTEASF
>-|TRBJ1-5|TRBV6-2/TRBV6-3|-
TGTGCCAGCAACACCACCCAAGGGGGGTACACTCAGCCCAAGCATTTT
CASNTTQGGYTQPKHF
>-|TRBJ2-1|TRBV5-6|-
TGTGCCACCAGCTCAGGACATGGGGGCAAAGAGCAGTTCTTC
CATSSGHGGKEQFF
>-|TRBJ2-7|TRBV12-3/TRBV12-4|TRBD1
TGTGCCAGCAGTTTAACCGGGGACAGATCCTACGAGCAGTACTTC
CASSLTGDRSYEQYF
>-|TRBJ2-3|TRBV11-1|TRBD1
TGTGCCAGCAACATAACTACAGGGGCTGATACACAGTATTTT
CASNITTGADTQYF
>-|TRBJ2-1|TRBV7-8|-
TGTGCCAGCAGCTTAGATTACAGTTCCTACAATGAGCAGTTCTTC
CASSLDYSSYNEQFF
>-|TRBJ2-3|TRBV12-3/TRBV12-4|TRBD1
TGTGCCAGCAGTGATACAGGGGGTAATCAGTCCCAGTATTTT
CASSDTGGNQSQYF
>few|TRBJ2-7|TRBV11-2|-
TGTGCCAGGAGCCCCATAGCGGCCCCCTACGAGCAGTATTTC
CARSPIAAPYEQYF
>-|TRBJ2-5|TRBV29-1|TRBD2
TGCAGCGTTGACGGACTAGCGGTGGAGACCCAGTACTTC
CSVDGLAVETQYF
>many|TRBJ2-7|TRBV6-1|-
TGTGCCAGCAGTGAGGGGGGATACTACGAGCAGTACTTC
CASSEGGYYEQYF
>-|TRBJ2-6|TRBV12-3/TRBV12-4|-
TGTGCCAGCTCCGGCAGTTCTGGGGTCAACGTCCTGACTTTC
CASSGSSGVNVLTF
>-|TRBJ1-5|TRBV11-2|-
TGTGCCATCAGCTTAGATCGGAACCAGCCCAAGCATTTT
CAISLDRNQPKHF
>-|TRBJ2-5|TRBV6-2/TRBV6-3|-
TGTGCCAGCAGTTACGGCGACTCATGGGAGGCCCAGTACTTT
CASSYGDSWEAQYF
>-|TRBJ2-1|TRBV4-2|-
TGTGCCAGCAGCCAAGACTCAGCTAACGGGACTTTGTATGAGCAGTTCTTC
CASSQDSANGTLYEQFF
>-|TRBJ1-2|TRBV4-2|-
TGTGCCAGCAGCCAAGATCACGCTGGAGGGACTGCCGGCAATGGCTACACCTTC
CASSQDHAGGTAGNGYTF
>many|TRBJ1-6|TRBV20-1|TRBD1
TGCAGTGCTAGAGATCATCAGTCACAGGGGGGGCTATATTCACCCCTCCACTTT
CSARDHQSQGGLYSPLHF
>many|TRBJ1-4|TRBV12-3/TRBV12-4|-
TGTGCCAGCAGTGTTCGGGACGGCTCCCCGGAAAAACTGTTTTTT
CASSVRDGSPEKLFF
>-|TRBJ1-5|TRBV4-2|-
TGTGCCAGCAGCCTCTTTTCAGCCAGAGAGACAAATCAACCCCAGCATTTT
CASSLFSARETNQPQHF
>many|TRBJ2-3|TRBV6-5|TRBD2
TGTGCCACCTCCCGGGGGGGACCGAGGGATACGCAGTATTTT
CATSRGGPRDTQYF
>-|TRBJ1-2|TRBV12-3/TRBV12-4|-
TGTGCCACCAATTTACGACAGAAAAATAATGGCTACACCTTC
CATNLRQKNNGYTF
>-|TRBJ2-7|TRBV24-1|TRBD1
TGTGCCACCAGTGATCAACCGGGACAGGGGGCAGGTGAGCGGTACTTC
CATSDQPGQGAGERYF
>many|TRBJ1-1|TRBV20-1|-
TGCAGTGCCCTAGGAACTTTTAAACCTGAAGCTTTCTTT
CSALGTFKPEAFF
>once|TRBJ2-1|TRBV2|TRBD2
TGTGCCAGTACTGGACTAGCGGGAATTCCGCAGTTCTTC
CASTGLAGIPQFF
>-|TRBJ2-1|TRBV11-2|-
TGTCCCAGCAACTTTAGGGCCCACAATGAGCAGTTCTTC
CPSNFRAHNEQFF
>-|TRBJ2-3|TRBV29-1|-
TGCAGCGCCTCGTCGGGGGACGCCAATCAGCCCCAGTATTTT
CSASSGDANQPQYF
>-|TRBJ2-7|TRBV29-1|-
TGCAGCGTTGTGGGACCAGTCTACGAGCAGTACTTC
CSVVGPVYEQYF
>-|TRBJ1-2|TRBV4-1|-
TGCGCCAGCAGCCAAGAGGCAGAGACGGGCTATGGCTACACCTTC
CASSQEAETGYGYTF
>-|TRBJ2-1|TRBV29-1|-
TGCAGCGCCCCGATTAGCCGGAGGACCTACTACAATGAGCAGTTCTTC
CSAPISRRTYYNEQFF
>-|TRBJ2-7|TRBV11-2|TRBD2
TGTGACAGCAGCTTTAGTGGGAGCGGGAAAGAGCAGTACTTC
CDSSFSGSGKEQYF
>-|TRBJ2-2|TRBV12-3/TRBV12-4|-
TGTGCCAGTAGTAACACCGGGGAGATGTTTTTT
CASSNTGEMFF
>-|TRBJ2-7|TRBV11-2|TRBD2
TGTGCCAGTAACCCTTGGGCTAGCGGTTCATACGAGCAGTACTTC
CASNPWASGSYEQYF
>few|TRBJ2-7|TRBV12-3/TRBV12-4|-
TGTGCCAGCAGATCGGGCACCCTGGGTTTATACGAGCAGTACTTC
CASRSGTLGLYEQYF
>many|TRBJ2-1|TRBV29-1|TRBD1
TGCAGCGTTGAATTAGGGGGCGGGAATGAGCAGTTCTTC
CSVELGGGNEQFF
>-|TRBJ2-1|TRBV5-5|TRBD1
TGTGCTAGCAGCTCCCTAGGGACAGGGGATCCCAATGAGCAGCTCTTC
CASSSLGTGDPNEQLF
>once|TRBJ2-7|TRBV5-4|-
TGTGCCAGCAGCTTATCGGGATGGCAGTGCGAGCAGTACTTC
CASSLSGWQCEQYF
>-|TRBJ1-2|TRBV10-3|TRBD1
TGTACCATCACCCCGGGACAGGTGTATGGTTACACCTTC
CTITPGQVYGYTF
>-|TRBJ2-7|TRBV4-1|-
TGCGCCAGCAGCCAAGCCTCCAGCTTCTACGAGCAGTACTTC
CASSQASSFYEQYF
>once|TRBJ2-1|TRBV7-8|-
TGCGCCAGCAGCTTAGGTTGGGGCGGGGAGAGTGAGCAGTTCTTC
CASSLGWGGESEQFF
>many|TRBJ2-7|TRBV4-1|TRBD1
TGCGCCAGCAGCCAGCCAAGACAGGGGGGGACCTACGAGCAGTACTTC
CASSQPRQGGTYEQYF